The 14 T cell receptor beta chains reported below all come from one sample, sequenced in a study of shared clonotypes between healthy human individuals. Produced via immunoSEQ multiplex PCR; TCRdb's table is partial and in-frame only. The sample holds some 1,100,000 clones, approximately 80% seen once. The specimen sequenced was memory CD4+ T cells from PBMCs. Subset specified: CD45RA-negative fraction. Receptors were obtained from a man between 18 and 35 years old in good health. Some clones in this sample may be carry-over from other donors' samples.

This clone has a single count. The chain has TRBV7-3 and TRBJ2-7; 8 nucleotides agree with TRBD1. CDR1 SGHTA and CDR2 FQGTGA come from the germline V gene. The CDR3 totals 16 residues. V trimming: 5 bases; J trimming: 1 base; junction bases outside the gene matches: 10. CDR3 sequence: CASSPIGGTGSYEQYF. The DNA of the CDR3 is TGTGCCAGCAGCCCGATCGGAGGGACAGGTTCCTACGAGCAGTACTTC.

This sequence joins TRBV7-9 and TRBJ2-2; TRBD1 agrees at 8 bases. In germline, CDR1 is SEHNR, CDR2 FQNEAQ (reference sequence). V was clipped by 5 bases and J by 1 base; unmatched bases: 3. The CDR3 loop spans 15 amino acids. The CDR3: CASSGGTGNTGELFF. In DNA form, the CDR3 reads TGTGCCAGCAGCGGCGGGACAGGGAACACCGGGGAGCTGTTTTTT.

CDR3 DNA: TGTGCCAGTAGTAAGATTTCCGGAGTACCCCAAGAGACCCAGTACTTC. The encoded protein is CASSKISGVPQETQYF. The rearrangement joins TRBV19 to TRBJ2-5; D is unresolved. Germline CDR1 LNHDA, CDR2 SQIVND (reference sequence). The V end was cut by 4 bases, the J end by 1 base, with 16 bases between. The CDR3 sequence is 16 residues long.

The chain links TRBV30 to TRBJ2-5, with D unclear. This CDR3 spans 12 amino acids. CDR1 is GTSNPN and CDR2 is SVGIG in the germline V gene (reference sequence). Between the trimmed V and J ends, which lost 0 bases and 10 bases, there was a span of 12 bases. The CDR3 spells CAWSVLQKIQYF. Written as DNA, the CDR3 is TGTGCCTGGAGTGTCCTTCAGAAGATCCAGTACTTC.

This sequence joins TRBV29-1 and TRBJ2-5, with D possibly called TRBD1 or TRBD2 (5 bases each). Germline V gene data show CDR1 as SQVTM and CDR2 as ANQGSEA. The V and J ends lost 7 bases and 5 bases respectively, with 17 bases between them. This CDR3 is built from 13 residues. In DNA, the CDR3 is TGCAGCGCTAACCCGGGGCGTGAGGAGACCCAGTACTTC. The encoded protein is CSANPGREETQYF.

For this clone: A far larger clone is a single base away, which makes a read error likely. Other nucleotide sequences from this sample produce the same CDR3. This chain uses TRBV9 with TRBJ1-1; 7 nucleotides match TRBD1. Germline CDR1 and CDR2: SGDLS and YYNGEE. V trimming: 5 bases; J trimming: 6 bases; junction bases outside the gene matches: 16. The CDR3 length is 16 residues. CDR3 residues: CASSAALESQGAEAFF. In DNA, the CDR3 is TGTGCCAGCAGTGCTGCCCTCGAGTCGCAGGGGGCTGAAGCTTTCTTT. Full variable domain (outside the CDR3, taken from reference TRBV9 and TRBJ1-1): DSGVTQTPKHLITATGQRVTLRCSPRSGDLSVYWYQQSLDQGLQFLIQYYNGEERAKGNILERFSAQQFPDLHSELNLSSLELGDSALYFCASSAALESQGAEAFFGQGTRLTVV.

Notes on this clone: A much larger clone is a single base away; this may be a read error. The V gene is TRBV27, the J gene TRBJ1-3, with D uncertain. Germline CDR1 and CDR2: MNHEY and SMNVEV (reference sequence). Trimming removed 3 bases from V and 0 bases from J, with 3 bases in between. The CDR3 extends over 13 amino acids. The CDR3 reads CASSFRSGNTIYF. The CDR3 coding sequence is TGTGCCAGCAGTTTCCGCTCTGGAAACACCATATATTTT.

The chain is built from TRBV19 and TRBJ2-6, with D uncertain. V was trimmed by 2 bases and J by 1 base, leaving 6 bases between them. The germline V gene has CDR1 LNHDA and CDR2 SQIVND (reference sequence). The CDR3 length is 15 residues. CDR3 nucleotides: TGTGCCAGTAGTATAATCTATTCTGGGGCCAACGTCCTGACTTTC. Translated, it gives CASSIIYSGANVLTF.

The chain is built from TRBV11-2 and TRBJ1-1, with D tentatively TRBD1 (5 bases). The CDR3 loop spans 14 amino acids. CDR1 and CDR2 from the germline V gene are SGHAT and FQNNGV. V lost 5 bases and J 0 bases, leaving 10 bases between the germline ends. CDR3 protein: CASSPRDLNTEAFF. For the CDR3, the DNA is TGTGCCAGCAGCCCCAGGGACCTGAACACTGAAGCTTTCTTT.

V is TRBV7-8 and J is TRBJ2-5; D possibly corresponds to TRBD2 (5 bases). The closer fit of TRBJ2-7 to the DNA end suggests the J call may be wrong. Germline CDR1 is SGHVS and CDR2 is FQNEAQ. CDR3 length: 16 residues. CDR3 DNA sequence: TGTGCCAGCAGCTTAGTGTCCGGGCCCGGGGCCTACGAGCAGTACTTC. Its protein is CASSLVSGPGAYEQYF.

The gene calls are TRBV29-1 and TRBJ2-7, with 7 bases lining up with TRBD1. In germline, CDR1 is SQVTM, CDR2 ANQGSEA. The junction had 4 bases not matched to a gene; V was cut back by 0 bases and J by 2 bases. The CDR3 totals 14 residues. DNA of the CDR3: TGCAGCGTTGAAGATGCAGGGGGAACCTACGAGCAGTACTTC. Protein product: CSVEDAGGTYEQYF.

V and J are TRBV6-1 and TRBJ1-5, with a possible D match to TRBD1 (6 bases). V lost 8 bases and J lost 6, with 17 bases in between. This CDR3 region has 14 residues. CDR1 is MNHNS, CDR2 SASEGT, per germline. This CDR3 reads CASAGAGWGQPQHF. Here the CDR3 DNA reads TGTGCCAGCGCAGGGGCAGGGTGGGGTCAGCCCCAGCATTTT.

This clone was counted a single time. This chain connects TRBV27 to TRBJ1-6, with 7 bases aligning to TRBD1. This CDR3 contains 16 residues. J gave up 8 bases and V 4 bases, and 11 bases lay outside the gene matches. The germline CDR1 and CDR2 sequences are MNHEY and SMNVEV (reference sequence). CDR3 sequence: CASSSKSRGRDSPLHF. DNA for the CDR3: TGTGCCAGCAGTTCCAAATCCAGGGGGAGGGATTCACCCCTCCACTTT.

This clone was seen repeatedly, ten times or more. The genes are TRBV4-1 and TRBJ1-1; D possibly corresponds to TRBD1 (6 bases). Germline CDR1 and CDR2: MGHRA and YSYEKL. Trimming removed 4 bases at V and 1 base at J, with 13 bases between. CDR3 size: 15 residues. CDR3 amino acids: CASSLTGHGNTEAFF. Written as DNA, the CDR3 is TGCGCCAGCAGCCTTACGGGACATGGGAACACTGAAGCTTTCTTT.